Listed below are T cell receptor beta chains from one sample, sequenced in a study of cytomegalovirus exposure and HLA in healthy donors. Libraries were prepared by immunoSEQ multiplex PCR; TCRdb keeps only in-frame clonotypes and omits some of them. The sample lists roughly 98,000 clones, about 88% seen once, with around 6% in the top ten. The sample taken for sequencing was PBMCs. These receptors came from a man aged 18 to 35 in good health and CMV-seropositive. Both conserved end residues are part of each CDR3. Each record gives: clone size, J gene, V gene, D gene, CDR3 protein, CDR3 DNA. A D gene is named only where the DNA matches it firmly. Expanded clones are given a class, and other clones once, few, many or no size at all.

NA | TRBJ1-5 | TRBV2 | NA | CASSLDNSQPQHF | TGTGCCAGCAGTTTAGACAATAGTCAGCCCCAGCATTTT
NA | TRBJ2-3 | TRBV2 | NA | CASRETRDTQYF | TGTGCCAGCAGGGAAACGCGGGATACGCAGTATTTT
NA | TRBJ2-1 | TRBV6-1 | TRBD2 | CASGGLAGEQFF | TGTGCCAGCGGGGGACTAGCGGGGGAGCAGTTCTTC
NA | TRBJ2-5 | TRBV28 | NA | CASSLSGGETQYF | TGTGCCAGCAGTTTAAGCGGTGGGGAGACCCAGTACTTC
NA | TRBJ2-2 | TRBV6-4 | TRBD2 | CASRSGTSGSRELFF | TGTGCCAGCAGATCGGGGACTAGCGGGTCCCGGGAGCTGTTTTTT
NA | TRBJ1-1 | TRBV7-9 | NA | CASSFVRDGHTEAFF | TGTGCCAGCAGCTTTGTGCGGGACGGTCACACTGAAGCTTTCTTT
few | TRBJ2-7 | TRBV7-2 | TRBD1 | CASSPHRGSYEQYF | TGTGCCAGCAGCCCTCACAGGGGGTCCTACGAGCAGTACTTC
NA | TRBJ2-1 | TRBV9 | NA | CASSVGDRPSYNEQFF | TGTGCCAGCAGCGTAGGAGACAGGCCCTCCTACAATGAGCAGTTCTTC
NA | TRBJ1-1 | TRBV6-5 | TRBD1 | CASSYSGQGLTEAFF | TGTGCCAGCAGTTACTCCGGACAGGGGCTCACTGAAGCTTTCTTT
NA | TRBJ2-1 | TRBV29-1 | TRBD2 | CSVELSGIYNEQFF | TGCAGCGTTGAACTAAGCGGGATCTACAATGAGCAGTTCTTC
NA | TRBJ1-1 | TRBV7-9 | TRBD1 | CASSSGDRGLNTEAFF | TGTGCCAGCAGCTCCGGAGACAGGGGCTTGAACACTGAAGCTTTCTTT
NA | TRBJ2-5 | TRBV2 | TRBD1 | CASSATTGVEETQYF | TGTGCCAGCAGCGCCACTACAGGGGTGGAAGAGACCCAGTACTTC
NA | TRBJ1-5 | TRBV5-1 | TRBD1 | CASSFSGQGNQPQHF | TGCGCCAGCAGCTTTTCCGGACAGGGTAATCAGCCCCAGCATTTT
NA | TRBJ2-2 | TRBV7-2 | NA | CASSLFSAGMSGELFF | TGTGCCAGCAGCTTGTTTTCGGCGGGAATGTCCGGGGAGCTGTTTTTT
NA | TRBJ2-7 | TRBV2 | NA | CASSDPPGLSYEQYF | TGTGCCAGCAGTGATCCCCCGGGACTCTCCTACGAGCAGTACTTC